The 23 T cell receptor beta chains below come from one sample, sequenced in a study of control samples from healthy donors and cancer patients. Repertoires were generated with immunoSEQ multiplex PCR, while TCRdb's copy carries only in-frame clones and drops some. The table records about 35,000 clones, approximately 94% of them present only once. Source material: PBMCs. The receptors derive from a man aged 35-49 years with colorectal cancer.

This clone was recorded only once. The CDR3 DNA follows: TGTGCCACCAGTGGGCACGGGGGAACTAGCGGGAAGTACAATGAGCAGTTCTTC. It codes for CATSGHGGTSGKYNEQFF. The genes are TRBV24-1 and TRBJ2-1; 10 bases are a match to TRBD2. V gave up 5 bases and J gave up 4 bases; unmatched junction bases: 13. The CDR3 has 18 residues. CDR1 and CDR2 from the germline V gene are KGHDR and SFDVKD.

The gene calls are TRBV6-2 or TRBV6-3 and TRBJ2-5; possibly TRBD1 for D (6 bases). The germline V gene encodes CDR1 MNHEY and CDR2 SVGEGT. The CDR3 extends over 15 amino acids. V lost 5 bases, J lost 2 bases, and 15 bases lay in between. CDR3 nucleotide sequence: TGTGCCAGCAGTAGATCTGGGGGCCGACAAGAGACCCAGTACTTC. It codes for CASSRSGGRQETQYF.

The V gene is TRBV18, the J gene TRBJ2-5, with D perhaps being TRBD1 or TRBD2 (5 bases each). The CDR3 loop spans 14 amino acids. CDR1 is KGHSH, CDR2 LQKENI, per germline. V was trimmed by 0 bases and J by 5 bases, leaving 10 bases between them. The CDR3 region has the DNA TGTGCCAGCTCACCACCGAAGGGGACGGAGACCCAGTACTTC. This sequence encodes CASSPPKGTETQYF.

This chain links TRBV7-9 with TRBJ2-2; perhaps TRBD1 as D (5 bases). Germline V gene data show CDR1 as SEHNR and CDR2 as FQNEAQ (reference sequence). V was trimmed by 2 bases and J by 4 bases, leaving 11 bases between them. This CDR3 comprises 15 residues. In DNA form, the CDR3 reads TGTGCCAGCAGCTTACGCGCAGGGCCCACCGGGGAGCTGTTTTTT. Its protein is CASSLRAGPTGELFF.

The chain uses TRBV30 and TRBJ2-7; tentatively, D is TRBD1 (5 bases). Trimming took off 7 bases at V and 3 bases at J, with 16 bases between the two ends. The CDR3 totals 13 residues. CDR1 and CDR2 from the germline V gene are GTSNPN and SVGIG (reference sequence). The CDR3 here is CAFGGDRGYEQYF. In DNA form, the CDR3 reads TGTGCCTTCGGCGGAGACAGAGGCTACGAGCAGTACTTC.

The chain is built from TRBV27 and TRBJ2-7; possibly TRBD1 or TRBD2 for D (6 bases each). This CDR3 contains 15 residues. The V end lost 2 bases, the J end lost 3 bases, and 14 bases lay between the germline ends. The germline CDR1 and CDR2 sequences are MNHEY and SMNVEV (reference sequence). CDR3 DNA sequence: TGTGCCAGCAGTTTAGTAGGGGGGTCGGACTACGAGCAGTACTTC. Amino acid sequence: CASSLVGGSDYEQYF.

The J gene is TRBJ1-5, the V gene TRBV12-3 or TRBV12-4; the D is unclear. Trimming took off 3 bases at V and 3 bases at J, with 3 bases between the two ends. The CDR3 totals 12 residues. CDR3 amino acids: CASSFANQPQHF. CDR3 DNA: TGTGCCAGCAGTTTCGCCAATCAGCCCCAGCATTTT.

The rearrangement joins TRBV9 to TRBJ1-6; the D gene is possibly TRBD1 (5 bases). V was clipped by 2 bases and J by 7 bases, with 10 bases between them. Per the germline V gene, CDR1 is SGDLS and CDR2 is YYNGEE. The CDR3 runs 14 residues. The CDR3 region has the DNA TGTGCCAGCAGCGTTGACAGACCCAATTCACCCCTCCACTTT. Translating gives CASSVDRPNSPLHF.

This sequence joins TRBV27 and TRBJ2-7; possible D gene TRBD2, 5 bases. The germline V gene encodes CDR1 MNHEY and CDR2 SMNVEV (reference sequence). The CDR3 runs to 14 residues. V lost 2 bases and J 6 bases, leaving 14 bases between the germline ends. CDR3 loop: CASSLQAQRGEQYF. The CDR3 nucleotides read TGTGCCAGCAGTTTACAGGCCCAACGGGGCGAGCAGTACTTC.

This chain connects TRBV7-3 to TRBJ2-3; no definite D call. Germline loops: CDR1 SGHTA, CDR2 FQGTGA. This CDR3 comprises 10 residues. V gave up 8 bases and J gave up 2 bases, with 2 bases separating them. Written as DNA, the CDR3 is TGTGCCAGCCCCACAGATACGCAGTATTTT. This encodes CASPTDTQYF.

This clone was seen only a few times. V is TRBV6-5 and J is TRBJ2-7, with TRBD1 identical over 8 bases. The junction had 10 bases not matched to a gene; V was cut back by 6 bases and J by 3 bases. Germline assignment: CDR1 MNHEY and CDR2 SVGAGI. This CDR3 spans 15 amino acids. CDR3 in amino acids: CASRVTGAKRYEQYF. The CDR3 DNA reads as TGTGCCAGCAGAGTGACAGGGGCCAAACGCTACGAGCAGTACTTC.

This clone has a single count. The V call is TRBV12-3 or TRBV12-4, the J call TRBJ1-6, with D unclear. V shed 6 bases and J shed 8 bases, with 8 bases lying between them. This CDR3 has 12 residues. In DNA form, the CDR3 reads TGTGCCAGCAGGGGCCAGGATTCACCCCTCCACTTT. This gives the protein CASRGQDSPLHF.

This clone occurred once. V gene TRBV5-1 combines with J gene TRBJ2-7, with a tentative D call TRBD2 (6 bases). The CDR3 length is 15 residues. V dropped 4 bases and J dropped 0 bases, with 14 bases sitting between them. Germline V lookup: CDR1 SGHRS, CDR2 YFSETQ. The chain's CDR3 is CASSNTGTASYEQYF. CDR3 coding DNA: TGCGCCAGCAGCAACACCGGGACTGCCTCCTACGAGCAGTACTTC.

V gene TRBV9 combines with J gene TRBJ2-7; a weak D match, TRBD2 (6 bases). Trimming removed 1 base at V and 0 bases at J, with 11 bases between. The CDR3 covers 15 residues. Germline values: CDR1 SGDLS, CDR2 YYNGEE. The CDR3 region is CASSVSGTGSYEQYF. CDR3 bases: TGTGCCAGCAGCGTATCTGGGACTGGCTCCTACGAGCAGTACTTC.

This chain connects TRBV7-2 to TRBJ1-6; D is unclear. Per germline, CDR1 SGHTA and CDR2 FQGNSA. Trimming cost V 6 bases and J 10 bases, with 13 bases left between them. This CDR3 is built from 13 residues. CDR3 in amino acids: CASRPDLASPLHF. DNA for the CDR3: TGTGCCAGCAGACCTGACTTAGCGTCACCCCTCCACTTT.

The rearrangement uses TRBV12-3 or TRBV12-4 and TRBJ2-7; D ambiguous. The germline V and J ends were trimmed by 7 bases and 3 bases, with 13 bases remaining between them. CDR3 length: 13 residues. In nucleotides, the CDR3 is TGTGCCAGCACCGCTTCCGGCAACTACGAGCAGTACTTC. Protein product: CASTASGNYEQYF.

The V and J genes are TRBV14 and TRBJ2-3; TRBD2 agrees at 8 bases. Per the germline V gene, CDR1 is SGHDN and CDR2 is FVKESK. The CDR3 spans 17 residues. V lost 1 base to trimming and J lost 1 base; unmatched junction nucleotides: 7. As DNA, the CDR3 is TGTGCCAGCAGCCAAGGTCGTAATAGCGGGGGCACAGATACGCAGTATTTT. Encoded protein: CASSQGRNSGGTDTQYF.

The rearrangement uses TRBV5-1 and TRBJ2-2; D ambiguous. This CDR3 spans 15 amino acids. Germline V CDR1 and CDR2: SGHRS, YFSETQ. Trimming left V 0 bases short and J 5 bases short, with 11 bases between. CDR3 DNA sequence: TGCGCCAGCAGCTTGGTAGGCAGGACGACCGGGGAGCTGTTTTTT. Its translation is CASSLVGRTTGELFF.

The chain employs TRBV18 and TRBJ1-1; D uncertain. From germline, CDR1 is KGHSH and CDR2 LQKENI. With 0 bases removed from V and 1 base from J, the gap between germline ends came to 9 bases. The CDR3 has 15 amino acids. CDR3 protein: CASSPPKGSNTEAFF. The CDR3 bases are TGTGCCAGCTCACCACCAAAAGGGTCGAACACTGAAGCTTTCTTT.

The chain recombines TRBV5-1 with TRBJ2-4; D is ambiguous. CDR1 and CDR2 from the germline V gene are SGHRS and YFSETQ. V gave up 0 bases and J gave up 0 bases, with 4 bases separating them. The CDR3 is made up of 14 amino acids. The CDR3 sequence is CASSLDRAKNIQYF. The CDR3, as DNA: TGCGCCAGCAGCTTGGACAGAGCCAAAAACATTCAGTACTTC. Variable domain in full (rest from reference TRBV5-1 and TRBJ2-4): KAGVTQTPRYLIKTRGQQVTLSCSPISGHRSVSWYQQTPGQGLQFLFEYFSETQRNKGNFPGRFSGRQFSNSRSEMNVSTLELGDSALYLCASSLDRAKNIQYFGAGTRLSVL.

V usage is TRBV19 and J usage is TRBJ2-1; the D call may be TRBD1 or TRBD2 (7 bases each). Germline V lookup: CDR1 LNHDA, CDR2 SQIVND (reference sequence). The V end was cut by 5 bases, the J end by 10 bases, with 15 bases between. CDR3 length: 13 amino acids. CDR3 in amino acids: CASSFWGGQEQFF. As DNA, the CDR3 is TGTGCCAGTAGTTTCTGGGGGGGACAGGAGCAGTTCTTC. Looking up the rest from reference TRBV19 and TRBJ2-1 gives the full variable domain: DGGITQSPKYLFRKEGQNVTLSCEQNLNHDAMYWYRQDPGQGLRLIYYSQIVNDFQKGDIAEGYSVSREKKESFPLTVTSAQKNPTAFYLCASSFWGGQEQFFGPGTRLTVL.

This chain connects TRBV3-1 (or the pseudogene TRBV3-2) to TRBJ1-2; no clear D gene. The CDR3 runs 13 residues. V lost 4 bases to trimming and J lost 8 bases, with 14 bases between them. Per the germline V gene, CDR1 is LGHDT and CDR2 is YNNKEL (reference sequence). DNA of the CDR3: TGTGCCAGCAGCCTCCGGACCGCCGGCGGCTACACCTTC. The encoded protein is CASSLRTAGGYTF.

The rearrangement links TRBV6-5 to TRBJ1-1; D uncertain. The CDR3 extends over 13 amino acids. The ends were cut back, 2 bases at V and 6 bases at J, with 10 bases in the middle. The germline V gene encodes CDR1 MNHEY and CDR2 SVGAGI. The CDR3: CASSYPGSAEAFF. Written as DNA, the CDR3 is TGTGCCAGCAGTTACCCAGGCAGCGCTGAAGCTTTCTTT.